This T cell receptor beta chain was found in a study of blood T cell repertoires in COVID-19. The overall study: The United States, Italy and Spain were the sources of the acute and convalescent COVID-19 samples. PBMCs, B-cell-depleted T cells, or T cells were the source of the cDNA or gDNA that made up the material.

Authors' processing steps: Quantification of nucleated cells was approximated via reference gene primer amplification. The assay was immunoSEQ multiplex PCR, and TCRdb's table has in-frame clones only and misses some. Clone size and V and J calls were adopted from that table, with D and trimming inferred from the DNA. The data show under 65,000 clones, less than 85% seen once. This TCR derives from a woman in her sixties or seventies with acute or convalescent COVID-19. Material: peripheral blood.

The CDR3 is CATSRGGSNSPLHF. The CDR3, as DNA: TGTGCCACCAGCAGAGGAGGCTCTAATTCACCCCTCCACTTT. The chain joins TRBV15 to TRBJ1-6; D remains ambiguous. V was pared by 1 base and J by 6 bases, with 7 bases between. Germline V gene data show CDR1 as LNHNV and CDR2 as YYDKDF (reference sequence). The CDR3 is 14 residues long. Variable domain in full (rest from reference TRBV15 and TRBJ1-6): DAMVIQNPRYQVTQFGKPVTLSCSQTLNHNVMYWYQQKSSQAPKLLFHYYDKDFNNEADTPDNFQSRRPNTSFCFLDIRSPGLGDTAMYLCATSRGGSNSPLHFGNGTRLTVT.